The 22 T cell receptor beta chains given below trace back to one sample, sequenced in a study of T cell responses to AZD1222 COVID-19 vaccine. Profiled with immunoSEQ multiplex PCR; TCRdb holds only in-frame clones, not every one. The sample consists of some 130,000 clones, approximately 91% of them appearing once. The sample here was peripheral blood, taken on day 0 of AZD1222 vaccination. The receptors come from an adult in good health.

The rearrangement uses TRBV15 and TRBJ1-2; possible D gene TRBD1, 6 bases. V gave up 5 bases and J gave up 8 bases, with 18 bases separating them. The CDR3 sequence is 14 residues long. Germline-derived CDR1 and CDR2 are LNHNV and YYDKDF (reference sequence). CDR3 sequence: CATSYGGGREGYTF. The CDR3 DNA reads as TGTGCCACCAGCTATGGAGGGGGGCGCGAGGGCTACACCTTC.

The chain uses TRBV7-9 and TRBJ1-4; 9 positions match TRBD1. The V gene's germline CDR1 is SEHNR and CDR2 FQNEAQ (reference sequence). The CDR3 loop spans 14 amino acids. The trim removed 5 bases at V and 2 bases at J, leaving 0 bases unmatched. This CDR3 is CASSGQGTNEKLFF. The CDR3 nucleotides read TGTGCCAGCAGCGGACAGGGGACTAATGAAAAACTGTTTTTT.

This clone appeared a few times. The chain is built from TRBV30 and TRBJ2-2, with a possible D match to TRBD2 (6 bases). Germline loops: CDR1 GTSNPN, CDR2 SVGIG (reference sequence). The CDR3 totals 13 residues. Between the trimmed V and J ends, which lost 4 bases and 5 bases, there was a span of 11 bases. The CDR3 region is CAWMTGGTGELFF. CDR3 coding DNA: TGTGCCTGGATGACCGGAGGGACCGGGGAGCTGTTTTTT.

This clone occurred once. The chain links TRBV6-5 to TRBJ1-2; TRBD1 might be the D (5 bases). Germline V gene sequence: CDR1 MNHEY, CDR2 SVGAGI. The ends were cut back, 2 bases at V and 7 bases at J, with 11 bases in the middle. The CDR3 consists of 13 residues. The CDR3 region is CASSYGGVGGYTF. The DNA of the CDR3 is TGTGCCAGCAGTTACGGAGGGGTGGGTGGCTACACCTTC.

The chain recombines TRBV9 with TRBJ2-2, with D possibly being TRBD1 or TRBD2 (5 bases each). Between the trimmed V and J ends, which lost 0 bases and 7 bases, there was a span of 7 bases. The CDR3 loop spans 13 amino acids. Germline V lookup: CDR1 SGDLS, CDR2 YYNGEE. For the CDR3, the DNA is TGTGCCAGCAGCGTAGGGGGGAGCGGGGAGCTGTTTTTT. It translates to CASSVGGSGELFF.

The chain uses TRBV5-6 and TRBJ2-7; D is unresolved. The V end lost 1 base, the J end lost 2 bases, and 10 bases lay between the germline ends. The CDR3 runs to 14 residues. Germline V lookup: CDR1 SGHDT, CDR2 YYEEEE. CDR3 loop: CASSLLGPAYEQYF. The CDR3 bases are TGTGCCAGCAGCTTGCTTGGACCAGCCTACGAGCAGTACTTC.

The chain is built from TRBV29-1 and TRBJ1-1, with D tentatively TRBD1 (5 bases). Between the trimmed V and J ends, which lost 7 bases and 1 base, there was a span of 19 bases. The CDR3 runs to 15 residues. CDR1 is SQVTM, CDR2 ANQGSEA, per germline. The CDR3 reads CSGASRARKNTEAFF. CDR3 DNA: TGCAGCGGGGCCAGCAGGGCGAGGAAGAACACTGAAGCTTTCTTT.

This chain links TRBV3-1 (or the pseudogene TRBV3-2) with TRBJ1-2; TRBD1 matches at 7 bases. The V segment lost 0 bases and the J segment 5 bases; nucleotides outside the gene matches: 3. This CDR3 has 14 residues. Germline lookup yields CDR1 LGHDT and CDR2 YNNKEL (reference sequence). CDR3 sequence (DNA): TGTGCCAGCAGCCAAGAGTGGACAGGATATGGCTACACCTTC. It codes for CASSQEWTGYGYTF.

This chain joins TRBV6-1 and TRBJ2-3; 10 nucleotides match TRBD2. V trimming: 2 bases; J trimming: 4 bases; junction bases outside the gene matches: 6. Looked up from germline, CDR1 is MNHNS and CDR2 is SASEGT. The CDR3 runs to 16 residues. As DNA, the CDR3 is TGTGCCAGCAGTGAACTAGCGGGGGCTCGCTCAGATACGCAGTATTTT. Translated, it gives CASSELAGARSDTQYF.

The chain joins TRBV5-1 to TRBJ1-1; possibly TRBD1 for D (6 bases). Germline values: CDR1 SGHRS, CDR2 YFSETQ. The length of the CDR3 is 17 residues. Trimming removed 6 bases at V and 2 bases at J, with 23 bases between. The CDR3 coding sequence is TGCGCCAGCAAGGCGCCCTTAGGGGGGGCGTTTAACACTGAAGCTTTCTTT. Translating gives CASKAPLGGAFNTEAFF.

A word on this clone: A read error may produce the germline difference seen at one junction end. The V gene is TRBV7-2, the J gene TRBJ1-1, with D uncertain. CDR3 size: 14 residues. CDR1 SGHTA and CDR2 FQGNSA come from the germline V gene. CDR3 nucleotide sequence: TGTGCCAGCAGCTTTAGATCGGGAAACACTGAAACTTTCTTT. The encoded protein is CASSFRSGNTETFF. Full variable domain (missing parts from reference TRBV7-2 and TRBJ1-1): GAGVSQSPSNKVTEKGKDVELRCDPISGHTALYWYRQSLGQGLEFLIYFQGNSAPDKSGLPSDRFSAERTGGSVSTLTIQRTQQEDSAVYLCASSFRSGNTETFFGQGTRLTVV.

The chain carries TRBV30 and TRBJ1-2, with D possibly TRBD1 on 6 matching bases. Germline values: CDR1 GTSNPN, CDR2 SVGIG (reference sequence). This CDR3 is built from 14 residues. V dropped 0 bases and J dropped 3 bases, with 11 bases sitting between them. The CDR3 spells CAWSVYREDYGYTF. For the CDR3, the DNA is TGTGCCTGGAGTGTATACAGGGAGGACTATGGCTACACCTTC.

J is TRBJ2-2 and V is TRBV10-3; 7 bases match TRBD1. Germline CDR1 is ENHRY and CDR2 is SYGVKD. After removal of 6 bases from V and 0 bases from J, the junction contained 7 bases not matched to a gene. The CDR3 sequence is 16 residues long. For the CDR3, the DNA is TGTGCCATCAGACTAGACAGGGAAGCGAACACCGGGGAGCTGTTTTTT. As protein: CAIRLDREANTGELFF.

The CDR3: CASSQGRNTEAFF. The DNA of the CDR3 is TGTGCCAGCAGCCAAGGACGGAACACTGAAGCTTTCTTT. The chain couples TRBV14 to TRBJ1-1, with D uncertain. This CDR3 is 13 amino acids long. V was trimmed by 1 base and J by 1 base, leaving 4 bases between them. Per the germline V gene, CDR1 is SGHDN and CDR2 is FVKESK.

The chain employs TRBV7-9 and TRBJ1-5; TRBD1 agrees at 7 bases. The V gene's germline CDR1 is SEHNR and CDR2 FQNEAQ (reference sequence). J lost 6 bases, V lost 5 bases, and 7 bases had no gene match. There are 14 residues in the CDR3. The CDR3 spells CASSPGQVGQPQHF. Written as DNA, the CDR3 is TGTGCCAGCAGCCCAGGACAGGTCGGTCAGCCCCAGCATTTT.

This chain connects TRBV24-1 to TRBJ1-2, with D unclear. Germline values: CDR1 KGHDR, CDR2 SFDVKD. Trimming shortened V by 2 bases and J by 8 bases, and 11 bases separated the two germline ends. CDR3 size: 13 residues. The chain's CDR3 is CATSDSQTNGYTF. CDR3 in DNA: TGTGCCACCAGTGATTCTCAGACAAACGGCTACACCTTC.

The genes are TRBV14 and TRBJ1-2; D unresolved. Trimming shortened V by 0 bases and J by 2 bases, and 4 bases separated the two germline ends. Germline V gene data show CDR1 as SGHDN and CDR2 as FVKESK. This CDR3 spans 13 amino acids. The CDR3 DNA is TGTGCCAGCAGCCAAGAGAGGAACTATGGCTACACCTTC. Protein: CASSQERNYGYTF.

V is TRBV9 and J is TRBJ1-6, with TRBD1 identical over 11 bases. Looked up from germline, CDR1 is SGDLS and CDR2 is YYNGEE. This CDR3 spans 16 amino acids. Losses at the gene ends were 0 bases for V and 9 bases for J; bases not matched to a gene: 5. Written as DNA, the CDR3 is TGTGCCAGCAGCGTAGCTGGGGGACAGGGGGGTTCACCCCTCCACTTT. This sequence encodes CASSVAGGQGGSPLHF.

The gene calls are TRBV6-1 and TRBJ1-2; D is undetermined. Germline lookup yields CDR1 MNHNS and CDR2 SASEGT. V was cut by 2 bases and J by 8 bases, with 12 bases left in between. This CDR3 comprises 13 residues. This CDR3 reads CASSESFLWGYTF. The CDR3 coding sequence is TGTGCCAGCAGTGAATCCTTTCTATGGGGCTACACCTTC.

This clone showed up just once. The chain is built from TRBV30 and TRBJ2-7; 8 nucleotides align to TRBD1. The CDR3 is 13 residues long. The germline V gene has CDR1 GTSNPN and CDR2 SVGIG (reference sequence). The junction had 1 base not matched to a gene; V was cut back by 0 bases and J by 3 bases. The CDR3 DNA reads TGTGCCTGGAGTGTCGGACAGGGCTACGAGCAGTACTTC. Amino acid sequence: CAWSVGQGYEQYF.

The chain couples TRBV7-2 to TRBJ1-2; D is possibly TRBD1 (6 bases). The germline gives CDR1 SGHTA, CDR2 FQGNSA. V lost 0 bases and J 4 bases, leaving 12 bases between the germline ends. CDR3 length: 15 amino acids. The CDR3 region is CASSLAPGQGYGYTF. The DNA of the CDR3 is TGTGCCAGCAGCTTAGCCCCGGGACAAGGCTATGGCTACACCTTC. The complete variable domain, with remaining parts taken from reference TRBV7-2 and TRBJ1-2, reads GAGVSQSPSNKVTEKGKDVELRCDPISGHTALYWYRQSLGQGLEFLIYFQGNSAPDKSGLPSDRFSAERTGGSVSTLTIQRTQQEDSAVYLCASSLAPGQGYGYTFGSGTRLTVV.

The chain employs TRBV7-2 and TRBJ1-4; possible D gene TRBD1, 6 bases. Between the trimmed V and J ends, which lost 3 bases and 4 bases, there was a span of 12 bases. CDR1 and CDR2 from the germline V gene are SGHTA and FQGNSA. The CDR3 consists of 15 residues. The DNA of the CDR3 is TGTGCCAGCAGCTTGGGGGGGCGTGTTAATGAAAAACTGTTTTTT. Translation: CASSLGGRVNEKLFF.